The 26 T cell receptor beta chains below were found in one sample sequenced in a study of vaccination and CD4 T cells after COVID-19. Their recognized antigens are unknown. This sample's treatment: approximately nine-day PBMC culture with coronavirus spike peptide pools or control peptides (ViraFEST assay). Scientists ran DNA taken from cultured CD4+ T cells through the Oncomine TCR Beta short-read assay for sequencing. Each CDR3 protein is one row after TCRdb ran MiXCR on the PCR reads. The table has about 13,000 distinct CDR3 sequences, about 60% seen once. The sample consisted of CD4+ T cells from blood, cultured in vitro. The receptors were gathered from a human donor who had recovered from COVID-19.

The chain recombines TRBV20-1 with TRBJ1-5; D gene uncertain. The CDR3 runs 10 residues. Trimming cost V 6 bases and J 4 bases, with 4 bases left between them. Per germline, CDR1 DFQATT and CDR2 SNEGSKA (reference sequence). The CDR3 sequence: CSAYNQPQHF. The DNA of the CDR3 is TGCAGTGCCTATAATCAGCCCCAGCATTTT.

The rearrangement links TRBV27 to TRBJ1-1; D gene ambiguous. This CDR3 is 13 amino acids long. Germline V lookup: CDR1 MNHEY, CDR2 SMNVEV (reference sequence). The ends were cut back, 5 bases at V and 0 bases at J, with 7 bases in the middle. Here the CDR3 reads CASSRTMNTEAFF. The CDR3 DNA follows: TGTGCCAGCAGTCGGACCATGAACACTGAAGCTTTCTTT.

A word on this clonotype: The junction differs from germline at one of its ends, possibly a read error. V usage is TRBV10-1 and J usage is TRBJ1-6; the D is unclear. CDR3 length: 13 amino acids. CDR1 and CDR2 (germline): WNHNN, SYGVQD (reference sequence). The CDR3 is CANSSSYNSPLHF. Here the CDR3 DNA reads TGCGCCAACAGTAGCTCCTATAATTCACCCCTCCACTTT.

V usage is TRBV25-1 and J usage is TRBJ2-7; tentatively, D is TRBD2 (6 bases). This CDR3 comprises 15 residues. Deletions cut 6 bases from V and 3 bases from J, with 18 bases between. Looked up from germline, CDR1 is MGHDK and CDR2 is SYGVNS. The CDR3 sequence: CASSSQGGGIYEQYF. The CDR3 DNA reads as TGTGCCAGCAGCTCGCAGGGAGGCGGGATCTACGAGCAGTACTTC.

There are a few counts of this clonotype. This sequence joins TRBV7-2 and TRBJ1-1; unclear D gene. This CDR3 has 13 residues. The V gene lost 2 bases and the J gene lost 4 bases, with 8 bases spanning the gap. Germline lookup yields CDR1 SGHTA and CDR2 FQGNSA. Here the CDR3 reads CASSLRTATEAFF. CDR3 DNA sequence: TGTGCCAGCAGCTTAAGGACGGCCACTGAAGCTTTCTTT.

Here the CDR3 DNA reads TGTGCCAGTAGTATAGAGCTGGGACAGGGCTATGGCTACACCTTC. It yields the protein CASSIELGQGYGYTF. The rearrangement uses TRBV19 and TRBJ1-2; 9 positions match TRBD1. Germline assignment: CDR1 LNHDA and CDR2 SQIVND (reference sequence). The CDR3 sequence is 15 residues long. The ends lost 0 bases at V and 4 bases at J; junction bases unmatched: 3.

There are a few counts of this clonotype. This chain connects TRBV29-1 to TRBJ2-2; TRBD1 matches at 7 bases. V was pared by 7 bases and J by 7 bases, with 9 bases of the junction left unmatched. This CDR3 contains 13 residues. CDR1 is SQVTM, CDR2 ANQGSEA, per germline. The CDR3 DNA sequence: TGCAGCGCAGAGACAGGGCCGGGCGGGGAGCTGTTTTTT. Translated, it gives CSAETGPGGELFF.

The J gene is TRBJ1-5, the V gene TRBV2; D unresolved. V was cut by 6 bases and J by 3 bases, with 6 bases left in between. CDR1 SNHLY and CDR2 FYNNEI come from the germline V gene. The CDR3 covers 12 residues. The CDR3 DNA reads TGTGCCAGCAGCGGAATCAATCAGCCCCAGCATTTT. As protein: CASSGINQPQHF.

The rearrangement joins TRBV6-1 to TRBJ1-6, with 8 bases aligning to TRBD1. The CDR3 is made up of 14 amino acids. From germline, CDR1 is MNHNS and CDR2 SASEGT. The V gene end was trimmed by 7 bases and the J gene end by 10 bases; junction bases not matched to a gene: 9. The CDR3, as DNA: TGTGCCAGCACCGCGACAGGGGTACGGTCACCCCTCCACTTT. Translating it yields CASTATGVRSPLHF.

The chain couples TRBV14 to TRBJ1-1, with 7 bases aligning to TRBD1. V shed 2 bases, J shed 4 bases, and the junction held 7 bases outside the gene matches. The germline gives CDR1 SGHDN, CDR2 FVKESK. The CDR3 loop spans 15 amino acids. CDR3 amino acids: CASSQSTGWRTEAFF. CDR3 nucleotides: TGTGCCAGCAGCCAATCGACAGGGTGGCGCACTGAAGCTTTCTTT.

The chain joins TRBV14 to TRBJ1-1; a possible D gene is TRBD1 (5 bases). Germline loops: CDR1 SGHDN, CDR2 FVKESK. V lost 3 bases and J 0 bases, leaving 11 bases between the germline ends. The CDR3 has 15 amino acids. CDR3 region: CASSHPGTVNTEAFF. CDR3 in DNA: TGTGCCAGCAGCCATCCCGGGACGGTGAACACTGAAGCTTTCTTT.

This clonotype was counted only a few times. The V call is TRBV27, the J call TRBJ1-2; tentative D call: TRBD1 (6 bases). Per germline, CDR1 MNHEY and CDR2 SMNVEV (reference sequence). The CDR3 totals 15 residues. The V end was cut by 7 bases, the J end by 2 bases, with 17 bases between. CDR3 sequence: CASTRQGGANYGYTF. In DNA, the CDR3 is TGTGCCAGCACTCGACAAGGGGGGGCGAACTATGGCTACACCTTC.

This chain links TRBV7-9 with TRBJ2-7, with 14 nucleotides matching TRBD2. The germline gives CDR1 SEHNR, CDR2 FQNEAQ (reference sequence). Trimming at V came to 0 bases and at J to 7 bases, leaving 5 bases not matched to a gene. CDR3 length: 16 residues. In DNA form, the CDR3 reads TGTGCCAGCAGCTTAGCCGGGACTAGCGGGAGAGGAGAGCAGTACTTC. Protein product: CASSLAGTSGRGEQYF. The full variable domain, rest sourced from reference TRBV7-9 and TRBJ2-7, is DTGVSQNPRHKITKRGQNVTFRCDPISEHNRLYWYRQTLGQGPEFLTYFQNEAQLEKSRLLSDRFSAERPKGSFSTLEIQRTEQGDSAMYLCASSLAGTSGRGEQYFGPGTRLTVT.

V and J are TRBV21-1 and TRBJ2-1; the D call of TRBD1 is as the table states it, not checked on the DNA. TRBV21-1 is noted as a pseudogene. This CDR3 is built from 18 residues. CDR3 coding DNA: TGTGCCAGCAGCAAAGCGCCCCCCGCCTCCAGCTCCTACAATGAGCAGTTCTTC. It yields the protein CASSKAPPASSSYNEQFF.

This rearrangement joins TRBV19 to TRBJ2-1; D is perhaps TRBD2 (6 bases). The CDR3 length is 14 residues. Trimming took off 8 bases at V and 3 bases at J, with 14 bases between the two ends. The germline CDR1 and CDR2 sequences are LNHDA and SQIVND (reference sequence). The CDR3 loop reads CASGTGTYYNEQFF. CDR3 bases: TGTGCCAGTGGGACCGGGACTTACTACAATGAGCAGTTCTTC.

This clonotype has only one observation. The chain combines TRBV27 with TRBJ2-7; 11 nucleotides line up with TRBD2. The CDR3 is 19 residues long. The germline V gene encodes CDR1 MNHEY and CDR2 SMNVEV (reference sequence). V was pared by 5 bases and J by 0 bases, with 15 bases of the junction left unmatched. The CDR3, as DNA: TGTGCCAGCAGTAAAGCCGGGACTAGCGGTTTCTGGAGCTCCTACGAGCAGTACTTC. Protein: CASSKAGTSGFWSSYEQYF.

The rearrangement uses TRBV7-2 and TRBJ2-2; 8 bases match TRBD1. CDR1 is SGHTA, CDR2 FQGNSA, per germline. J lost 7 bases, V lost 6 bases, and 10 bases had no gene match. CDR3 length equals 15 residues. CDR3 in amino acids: CASSPRTGTIGELFF. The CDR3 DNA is TGTGCCAGCAGTCCTAGGACAGGGACGATCGGGGAGCTGTTTTTT.

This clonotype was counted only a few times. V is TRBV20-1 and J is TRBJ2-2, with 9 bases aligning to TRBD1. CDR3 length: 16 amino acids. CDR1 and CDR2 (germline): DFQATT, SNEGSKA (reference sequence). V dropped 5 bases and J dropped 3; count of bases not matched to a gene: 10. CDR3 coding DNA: TGCAGTGCTCGTAAACAGGGGGCGTTCGACACCGGGGAGCTGTTTTTT. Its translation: CSARKQGAFDTGELFF.

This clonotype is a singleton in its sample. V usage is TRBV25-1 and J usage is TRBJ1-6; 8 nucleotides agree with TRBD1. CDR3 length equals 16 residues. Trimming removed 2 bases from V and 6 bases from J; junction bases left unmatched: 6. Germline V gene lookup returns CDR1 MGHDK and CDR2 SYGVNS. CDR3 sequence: CASSEKRTGSNSPLHF. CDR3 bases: TGTGCCAGCAGTGAAAAAAGGACAGGGAGTAATTCACCCCTCCACTTT. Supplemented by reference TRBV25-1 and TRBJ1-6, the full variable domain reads EADIYQTPRYLVIGTGKKITLECSQTMGHDKMYWYQQDPGMELHLIHYSYGVNSTEKGDLSSESTVSRIRTEHFPLTLESARPSHTSQYLCASSEKRTGSNSPLHFGNGTRLTVT.

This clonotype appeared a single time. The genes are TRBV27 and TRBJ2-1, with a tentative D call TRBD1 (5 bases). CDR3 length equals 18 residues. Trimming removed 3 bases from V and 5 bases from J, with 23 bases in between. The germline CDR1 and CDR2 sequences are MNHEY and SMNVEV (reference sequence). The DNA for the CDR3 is TGTGCCAGCAGTTTCCTCTCTGACTGGGCGGTACAGGACAATGAGCAGTTCTTC. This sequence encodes CASSFLSDWAVQDNEQFF.

The CDR3: CAISGDRGQYEQYF. CDR3 nucleotide sequence: TGTGCCATCAGTGGGGACAGGGGGCAATACGAGCAGTACTTC. This rearrangement joins TRBV10-3 to TRBJ2-7; TRBD1 aligns across 12 bases. This CDR3 comprises 14 residues. V was clipped by 4 bases and J by 4 bases; unmatched bases: 2. In germline, CDR1 is ENHRY, CDR2 SYGVKD.

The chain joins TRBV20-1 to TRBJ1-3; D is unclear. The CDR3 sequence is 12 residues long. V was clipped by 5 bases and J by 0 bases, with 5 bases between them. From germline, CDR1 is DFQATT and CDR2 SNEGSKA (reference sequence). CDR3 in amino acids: CSAPGSGNTIYF. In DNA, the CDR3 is TGCAGTGCTCCAGGCTCTGGAAACACCATATATTTT.

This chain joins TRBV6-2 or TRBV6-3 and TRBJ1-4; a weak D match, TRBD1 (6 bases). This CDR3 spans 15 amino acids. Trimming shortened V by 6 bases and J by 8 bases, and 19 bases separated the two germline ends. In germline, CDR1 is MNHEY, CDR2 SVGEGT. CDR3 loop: CASRDWGLGEEKLFF. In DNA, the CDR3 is TGTGCCAGCAGGGATTGGGGGCTTGGAGAAGAAAAACTGTTTTTT.

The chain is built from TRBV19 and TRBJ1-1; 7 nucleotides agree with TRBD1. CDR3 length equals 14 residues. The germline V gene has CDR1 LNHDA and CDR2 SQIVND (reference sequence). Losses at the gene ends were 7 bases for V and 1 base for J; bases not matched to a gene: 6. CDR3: CASTQGGANTEAFF. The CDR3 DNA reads TGTGCCAGTACCCAGGGGGGGGCGAACACTGAAGCTTTCTTT.

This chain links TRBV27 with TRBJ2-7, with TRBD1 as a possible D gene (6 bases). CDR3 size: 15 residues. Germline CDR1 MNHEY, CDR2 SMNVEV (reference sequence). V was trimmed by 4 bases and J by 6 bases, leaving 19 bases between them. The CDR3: CASSSRQVRYAEQYF. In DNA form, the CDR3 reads TGTGCCAGCAGTTCCCGACAGGTACGCTACGCCGAGCAGTACTTC.

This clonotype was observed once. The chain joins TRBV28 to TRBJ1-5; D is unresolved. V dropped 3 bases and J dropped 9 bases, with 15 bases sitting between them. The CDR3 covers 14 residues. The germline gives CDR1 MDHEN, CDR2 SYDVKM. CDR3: CASSFPRLEGPQHF. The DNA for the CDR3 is TGTGCCAGCAGTTTCCCCCGACTGGAGGGGCCCCAGCATTTT.